The 31 T cell receptor beta chains presented below share a single source sample, sequenced in a study of T cell responses to AZD1222 COVID-19 vaccine. Generated by immunoSEQ multiplex PCR, the TCRdb table keeps only in-frame clones and is missing some. Among 150,000 or so clones listed, nearly 90% were seen once. The material was peripheral blood, obtained on day 0 of AZD1222 vaccination. These receptors all stem from an adult in good health.

V and J are TRBV19 and TRBJ1-2, with TRBD1 as a possible D gene (5 bases). CDR1 LNHDA and CDR2 SQIVND come from the germline V gene (reference sequence). The CDR3 has 15 residues. Trimming removed 7 bases from V and 4 bases from J, with 19 bases in between. The CDR3 DNA reads TGTGCCAGTAATAAAGGGGCTGGAACGAGCTATGGCTACACCTTC. Translating it yields CASNKGAGTSYGYTF. The full variable domain, rest sourced from reference TRBV19 and TRBJ1-2, is DGGITQSPKYLFRKEGQNVTLSCEQNLNHDAMYWYRQDPGQGLRLIYYSQIVNDFQKGDIAEGYSVSREKKESFPLTVTSAQKNPTAFYLCASNKGAGTSYGYTFGSGTRLTVV.

J is TRBJ2-5 and V is TRBV5-1; D is tentatively TRBD1 or TRBD2 (5 bases each). The CDR3 extends over 15 amino acids. V was trimmed by 6 bases and J by 2 bases, leaving 17 bases between them. Germline V gives CDR1 SGHRS, CDR2 YFSETQ. CDR3 sequence: CASTLVPGQQETQYF. The CDR3 bases are TGCGCCAGCACTTTGGTCCCGGGGCAGCAAGAGACCCAGTACTTC. The complete variable domain, with remaining parts taken from reference TRBV5-1 and TRBJ2-5, reads KAGVTQTPRYLIKTRGQQVTLSCSPISGHRSVSWYQQTPGQGLQFLFEYFSETQRNKGNFPGRFSGRQFSNSRSEMNVSTLELGDSALYLCASTLVPGQQETQYFGPGTRLLVL.

The CDR3 DNA is TGTGCCAGCAGACCCCTGCCGGGGGCAACTAATGAAAAACTGTTTTTT. It is translated as CASRPLPGATNEKLFF. The gene calls are TRBV28 and TRBJ1-4; possible D gene TRBD1, 5 bases. This CDR3 contains 16 residues. The germline V and J ends were trimmed by 6 bases and 0 bases, with 14 bases remaining between them. The germline V gene encodes CDR1 MDHEN and CDR2 SYDVKM.

The chain is built from TRBV6-5 and TRBJ1-3, with D hard to call. Trimming took off 2 bases at V and 0 bases at J, with 8 bases between the two ends. The CDR3 spans 15 residues. Germline V gene sequence: CDR1 MNHEY, CDR2 SVGAGI. The CDR3 DNA follows: TGTGCCAGCAGTTACAGACTGAGCTCTGGAAACACCATATATTTT. Its translation: CASSYRLSSGNTIYF.

The rearrangement joins TRBV27 to TRBJ2-2; D unresolved. CDR1 and CDR2 (germline): MNHEY, SMNVEV (reference sequence). V lost 4 bases, J lost 4 bases, and 4 bases lay in between. The CDR3 totals 12 residues. The CDR3 coding sequence is TGTGCCAGCAGTTCGATCACCGGGGAGCTGTTTTTT. As protein: CASSSITGELFF.

V gene TRBV9 combines with J gene TRBJ2-3; D tentatively reads TRBD1 or TRBD2 (5 bases each). Germline loops: CDR1 SGDLS, CDR2 YYNGEE. The length of the CDR3 is 16 residues. The V end lost 2 bases, the J end lost 0 bases, and 13 bases lay between the germline ends. CDR3 protein: CASSVSGHPSTDTQYF. For the CDR3, the DNA is TGTGCCAGCAGCGTTTCGGGGCACCCTAGCACAGATACGCAGTATTTT.

The DNA of the CDR3 is TGCAGTGCTTCTTGGGCGGGTGGCTACACCTTC. Translated, it gives CSASWAGGYTF. The chain couples TRBV20-1 to TRBJ1-2; no firm D call. V gave up 5 bases and J gave up 7 bases, with 11 bases separating them. The CDR3 totals 11 residues. Germline values: CDR1 DFQATT, CDR2 SNEGSKA (reference sequence).

This rearrangement joins TRBV9 to TRBJ1-2; possible D gene TRBD1, 6 bases. Deletions cut 3 bases from V and 5 bases from J, with 14 bases between. The CDR3 covers 14 residues. Germline loops: CDR1 SGDLS, CDR2 YYNGEE. The CDR3 sequence: CASSARGGRYGYTF. DNA of the CDR3: TGTGCCAGCAGCGCCCGGGGGGGCCGGTATGGCTACACCTTC. Variable domain in full (rest from reference TRBV9 and TRBJ1-2): DSGVTQTPKHLITATGQRVTLRCSPRSGDLSVYWYQQSLDQGLQFLIQYYNGEERAKGNILERFSAQQFPDLHSELNLSSLELGDSALYFCASSARGGRYGYTFGSGTRLTVV.

The chain is built from TRBV19 and TRBJ1-1; 10 nucleotides match TRBD1. The trim removed 5 bases at V and 4 bases at J, leaving 7 bases unmatched. Germline CDR1 is LNHDA and CDR2 is SQIVND (reference sequence). The CDR3 totals 15 residues. CDR3 in DNA: TGTGCCAGTAGTGCCCCGGGACAGGGGAGCACTGAAGCTTTCTTT. It yields the protein CASSAPGQGSTEAFF.

The J gene is TRBJ1-1, the V gene TRBV6-4; 10 bases are a match to TRBD1. The junction had 5 bases not matched to a gene; V was cut back by 6 bases and J by 1 base. This CDR3 region has 15 residues. CDR1 is MRHNA and CDR2 is SNTAGT in the germline V gene. This CDR3 reads CASRGTGAGNTEAFF. CDR3 nucleotides: TGTGCCAGCAGAGGGACAGGGGCCGGGAACACTGAAGCTTTCTTT.

The rearrangement links TRBV5-1 to TRBJ2-3, with D uncertain. Germline CDR1 reads SGHRS; CDR2 reads YFSETQ. This CDR3 comprises 14 residues. Trimming stripped 0 bases from V and 4 bases from J, with 9 bases between. The CDR3 DNA reads as TGCGCCAGCAGCTTGGCCAACGGAGCAGATACGCAGTATTTT. It codes for CASSLANGADTQYF.

This clone turned up a few times. The chain recombines TRBV3-1 (or the pseudogene TRBV3-2) with TRBJ1-2; possible D gene TRBD1, 5 bases. This CDR3 comprises 13 residues. The germline gives CDR1 LGHDT, CDR2 YNNKEL (reference sequence). The germline V and J ends were trimmed by 5 bases and 4 bases, with 11 bases remaining between them. CDR3 region: CASSSGRIYGYTF. The CDR3 nucleotides read TGTGCCAGCAGCTCGGGACGGATCTATGGCTACACCTTC.

The chain joins TRBV19 to TRBJ1-1; the D is unclear. The CDR3 contains 14 residues. The V end was cut by 5 bases, the J end by 6 bases, with 16 bases between. Germline V CDR1 and CDR2: LNHDA, SQIVND (reference sequence). The CDR3 DNA follows: TGTGCCAGTAGTTTTCAGATAGTTTCCCCTGAAGCTTTCTTT. Amino acid sequence: CASSFQIVSPEAFF.

The genes are TRBV2 and TRBJ1-5; D remains ambiguous. With 3 bases removed from V and 7 bases from J, the gap between germline ends came to 13 bases. CDR3 length: 14 amino acids. Germline CDR1 SNHLY, CDR2 FYNNEI. This CDR3 reads CASSDVAVEQPQHF. The CDR3 DNA reads TGTGCCAGCAGTGATGTGGCAGTAGAGCAGCCCCAGCATTTT.

The chain combines TRBV19 with TRBJ1-4; D might be TRBD1 (5 bases). Germline assignment: CDR1 LNHDA and CDR2 SQIVND (reference sequence). V lost 3 bases, J lost 5 bases, and 10 bases lay in between. This CDR3 region has 14 residues. CDR3 sequence (DNA): TGTGCCAGTAGTATCTGGGGACTCAATGAAAAACTGTTTTTT. Translating it yields CASSIWGLNEKLFF.

The chain is built from TRBV3-1 (or the pseudogene TRBV3-2) and TRBJ1-2; D gene unclear. Trimming removed 4 bases from V and 4 bases from J, with 10 bases in between. CDR3 size: 13 residues. Germline V CDR1 and CDR2: LGHDT, YNNKEL (reference sequence). The CDR3 sequence: CASSPQTSYGYTF. DNA for the CDR3: TGTGCCAGCAGCCCACAGACTTCCTATGGCTACACCTTC.

The chain couples TRBV6-1 to TRBJ2-1; D remains ambiguous. CDR1 is MNHNS and CDR2 is SASEGT in the germline V gene. There are 15 residues in the CDR3. The ends were cut back, 3 bases at V and 0 bases at J, with 9 bases in the middle. DNA of the CDR3: TGTGCCAGCAGTGAGCACCGTAGCTCCTACAATGAGCAGTTCTTC. Protein: CASSEHRSSYNEQFF.

This rearrangement joins TRBV15 to TRBJ1-5; 8 bases agree with TRBD1. With V trimmed by 3 bases and J by 7 bases, 5 bases remained unmatched. Per germline, CDR1 LNHNV and CDR2 YYDKDF (reference sequence). The CDR3 length is 14 residues. In nucleotides, the CDR3 is TGTGCCACCAGCAGCGGACAGGGAAGCCAGCCCCAGCATTTT. As protein: CATSSGQGSQPQHF.

The V gene is TRBV12-3 or TRBV12-4, the J gene TRBJ1-5, with D unresolved. V lost 6 bases to trimming and J lost 9 bases, with 12 bases between them. The CDR3 is made up of 12 amino acids. In nucleotides, the CDR3 is TGTGCCAGCAGCCAACCCGACGGGCCCCAGCATTTT. Encoded protein: CASSQPDGPQHF.

The rearrangement links TRBV10-3 to TRBJ2-7, with 7 bases lining up with TRBD1. The ends lost 7 bases at V and 3 bases at J; junction bases unmatched: 9. This CDR3 has 14 amino acids. The V gene's germline CDR1 is ENHRY and CDR2 SYGVKD. CDR3 bases: TGTGCCATCACCGAGGGGACAGACGACTACGAGCAGTACTTC. It codes for CAITEGTDDYEQYF.

CDR3 DNA sequence: TGTGCCAGCAGCGTACGCATTGAAACTGAAGCTTTCTTT. Translation gives CASSVRIETEAFF. The rearrangement links TRBV14 to TRBJ1-1; D gene unclear. V lost 5 bases and J 5 bases, leaving 12 bases between the germline ends. From germline, CDR1 is SGHDN and CDR2 FVKESK. The CDR3 is made up of 13 amino acids.

The CDR3 DNA reads TGTGCCAGCAGCCGTAACGTGGGAAACACCATATATTTT. Translation: CASSRNVGNTIYF. This rearrangement joins TRBV7-2 to TRBJ1-3; D is uncertain. Deletions cut 5 bases from V and 4 bases from J, with 9 bases between. This CDR3 has 13 residues. The V gene's germline CDR1 is SGHTA and CDR2 FQGNSA.

The V call is TRBV28, the J call TRBJ2-2; D may be TRBD2 (5 bases). V was cut by 8 bases and J by 2 bases, with 6 bases left in between. CDR1 and CDR2 from the germline V gene are MDHEN and SYDVKM. CDR3 size: 12 residues. The CDR3: CASEGNTGELFF. The CDR3 nucleotides read TGTGCCAGCGAGGGAAACACCGGGGAGCTGTTTTTT.

The chain carries TRBV5-8 and TRBJ1-2, with 7 bases that match TRBD1. The CDR3 runs 15 residues. The germline V gene encodes CDR1 SGHTS and CDR2 YDEGEE. The V gene end was trimmed by 4 bases and the J gene end by 13 bases; junction bases not matched to a gene: 19. The CDR3 region is CASSVLSGQFPPRTF. Here the CDR3 DNA reads TGTGCCAGCAGCGTACTATCGGGACAGTTCCCTCCTCGCACCTTC.

The rearrangement uses TRBV5-1 and TRBJ2-7, with D unclear. From germline, CDR1 is SGHRS and CDR2 YFSETQ. The CDR3 contains 15 residues. V shed 0 bases and J shed 2 bases, with 12 bases lying between them. CDR3 in amino acids: CASSLGVGTTYEQYF. CDR3 DNA sequence: TGCGCCAGCAGCTTGGGCGTGGGTACCACCTACGAGCAGTACTTC.

The rearrangement joins TRBV7-3 to TRBJ2-1; D perhaps matches TRBD2 (5 bases). CDR3 size: 14 residues. Germline loops: CDR1 SGHTA, CDR2 FQGTGA. Trimming shortened V by 3 bases and J by 6 bases, and 12 bases separated the two germline ends. CDR3 sequence reads: CASSFAGTSNEQFF. The CDR3 DNA follows: TGTGCCAGCAGCTTCGCCGGTACTAGCAATGAGCAGTTCTTC.

The chain uses TRBV9 and TRBJ1-2; D not certain. Germline values: CDR1 SGDLS, CDR2 YYNGEE. Trimming stripped 3 bases from V and 5 bases from J, with 14 bases between. This CDR3 has 14 residues. CDR3 protein: CASSERLYKYGYTF. The CDR3 DNA reads TGTGCCAGCAGCGAGAGACTCTACAAATATGGCTACACCTTC.

A single count supports this clone. The V call is TRBV2, the J call TRBJ1-1; a possible D gene is TRBD1 (5 bases). Trimming removed 6 bases from V and 1 base from J, with 9 bases in between. This CDR3 is built from 13 residues. Germline values: CDR1 SNHLY, CDR2 FYNNEI. DNA for the CDR3: TGTGCCAGCAGCCCCGGACAGAACACTGAAGCTTTCTTT. Translation gives CASSPGQNTEAFF.

This chain links TRBV19 with TRBJ1-5; 7 positions agree with TRBD1. There are 14 residues in the CDR3. Germline V lookup: CDR1 LNHDA, CDR2 SQIVND (reference sequence). With V trimmed by 3 bases and J by 7 bases, 6 bases remained unmatched. The DNA for the CDR3 is TGTGCCAGTAGTATGAACAGGGGAACCCAGCCCCAGCATTTT. Protein: CASSMNRGTQPQHF.

The chain couples TRBV7-2 to TRBJ1-5; 10 bases are a match to TRBD1. The germline V gene has CDR1 SGHTA and CDR2 FQGNSA. This CDR3 is built from 15 residues. The trim removed 5 bases at V and 5 bases at J, leaving 6 bases unmatched. Here the CDR3 DNA reads TGTGCCAGCAGCCCAGGGACAGGGGAGTATCAGCCCCAGCATTTT. As protein: CASSPGTGEYQPQHF.

The gene calls are TRBV27 and TRBJ2-1; 12 bases match TRBD2. Germline V CDR1 and CDR2: MNHEY, SMNVEV (reference sequence). V lost 1 base, J lost 3 bases, and 1 base stayed unmatched. This CDR3 has 16 residues. CDR3 DNA: TGTGCCAGCAGTTTATGGGGACTAGCGGGCTACAATGAGCAGTTCTTC. This encodes CASSLWGLAGYNEQFF.